This TCR beta chain comes out of a study of T cell clones after liver transplantation. As for the study in general: Samples came pre-transplant, pre-randomization before withdrawal, and post-randomization after withdrawal ended. Study-wide results and limits: Rather than being deleted, graft donor-reactive T cells may have moved into the graft.

Measured with immunoSEQ multiplex PCR; TCRdb has only the in-frame clones, and not every one. The table lists fewer than 110,000 clones, around 80% of them singletons. Trimming left V 3 bases short and J 0 bases short, with 6 bases between. The CDR3 contains 14 residues. Germline loops: CDR1 SEHNR, CDR2 FQNEAQ (reference sequence). A remark on this clone: What it binds is not known.

This clonotype originated in a human patient who received a liver transplant. The graft donor may have contributed some T cells. The J gene is TRBJ2-1, the V gene TRBV7-9; D gene ambiguous. The sequences come from CD4+ T cells from blood, collected around 50 months after liver transplant. In DNA form, the CDR3 reads TGTGCCAGCAGCTTCCGAGGCTCCTACAATGAGCAGTTCTTC. Amino acids: CASSFRGSYNEQFF.